Included here is one T cell receptor beta chain sequence, with context. The CDR3 runs to 15 residues. V was cut by 2 bases and J by 3 bases, with 17 bases left in between. Per the germline V gene, CDR1 is SQVTM and CDR2 is ANQGSEA. The sample is drawn from a study of blood T cells in healthy people across ages. A J-beta primer mix and a sample-barcoded 5' primer were used in a second PCR of about 7 to 11 cycles. A single record per CDR3 protein comes from TCRdb applying MiXCR to the 5' RACE reads. The data hold under 750,000 distinct CDR3 sequences, with about 45% observed a single time. Source material: blood. The rearrangement joins TRBV29-1 to TRBJ2-7, with D possibly being TRBD1 (8 bases). The origin of this receptor is a man older than 75 in good health. CDR3 DNA sequence: TGCAGCGTTGAATGGCGGGGGACAGGACGCTACGAGCAGTACTTC. It codes for CSVEWRGTGRYEQYF.